The next 30 T cell receptor beta chains were all read from a single sample in a study of shared clonotypes between healthy human individuals (dated by TCRdb to the early 2020s). Libraries were prepared through the immunoSEQ multiplex PCR assay. Held by TCRdb, this immuneACCESS table contains in-frame sequences only and omits some clones. Under half of the omission traces to an unresolved V gene where checked; the cause of the rest is unknown. The sample table contains more than 900,000 clones; only one count was recorded for about four fifths of them. Around 0.6% of the sample is taken by the ten largest. The sample taken for sequencing was memory CD4+ T cells from PBMCs. The label giving this sample's cell subset or site can be read as: CD45RA-negative fraction. The receptors come from a man younger than 30 in good health. Some clones in this sample may be carry-over from other donors' samples.

This sequence joins TRBV5-4 and TRBJ2-1; 9 bases are shared with TRBD2. This CDR3 is built from 18 residues. The V and J ends lost 4 bases and 2 bases, in that order; junction bases with no gene match: 13. Germline V gene sequence: CDR1 SGHNT, CDR2 YYREEE (reference sequence). CDR3 sequence reads: CASSTLTRVAGAYNEQFF. CDR3 nucleotides: TGTGCCAGCAGCACCTTGACAAGAGTAGCGGGAGCCTACAATGAGCAGTTCTTC.

CDR3 sequence: CASSLWEAAWTGELFF. The CDR3 nucleotides are TGTGCCAGCAGCTTATGGGAGGCCGCATGGACCGGGGAGCTGTTTTTT. The genes are TRBV7-9 and TRBJ2-2, with D possibly TRBD2 on 6 matching bases. The CDR3 sequence is 16 residues long. V lost 2 bases and J 5 bases, leaving 15 bases between the germline ends. Germline V lookup: CDR1 SEHNR, CDR2 FQNEAQ (reference sequence).

The chain recombines TRBV18 with TRBJ2-3; 8 nucleotides align to TRBD1. V shed 10 bases and J 2 bases; nucleotides not matched to a gene: 8. Looked up from germline, CDR1 is KGHSH and CDR2 is LQKENI. The CDR3 totals 14 residues. The DNA of the CDR3 is TGTGCCACCAGGGCACAGGGGGTCACAGATACGCAGTATTTT. Translated, it gives CATRAQGVTDTQYF.

The rearrangement links TRBV7-3 to TRBJ1-3, with 7 positions matching TRBD1. Germline V gives CDR1 SGHTA, CDR2 FQGTGA. J lost 0 bases, V lost 5 bases, and 4 bases had no gene match. This CDR3 is built from 15 residues. The CDR3: CASSPDRSSGNTIYF. The CDR3 bases are TGTGCCAGCAGCCCGGACAGGAGCTCTGGAAACACCATATATTTT.

This clone was picked up a small number of times. The CDR3 here is CASSLPGLVDTQYF. The CDR3 DNA follows: TGTGCCAGCAGTTTACCGGGACTAGTGGATACGCAGTATTTT. The chain is built from TRBV28 and TRBJ2-3, with TRBD2 matching over 8 bases. Trimming at V came to 2 bases and at J to 6 bases, leaving 4 bases not matched to a gene. CDR3 length: 14 amino acids. CDR1 is MDHEN, CDR2 SYDVKM, per germline.

The chain couples TRBV27 to TRBJ1-2; D remains ambiguous. The germline V gene encodes CDR1 MNHEY and CDR2 SMNVEV (reference sequence). Trimming shortened V by 6 bases and J by 1 base, and 9 bases separated the two germline ends. This CDR3 is built from 13 residues. The CDR3 is CASSPDGNYGYTF. The CDR3 DNA is TGTGCCAGCAGCCCAGACGGTAACTATGGCTACACCTTC.

This sequence joins TRBV27 and TRBJ2-4; D is uncertain. CDR3 length: 15 amino acids. V was shortened by 4 bases and J by 1 base, with 11 bases between the two germline ends. Germline-derived CDR1 and CDR2 are MNHEY and SMNVEV (reference sequence). The CDR3 protein is CASSSTDLAKNIQYF. The CDR3 DNA follows: TGTGCCAGCAGTTCCACGGACCTGGCCAAAAACATTCAGTACTTC.

Note on this clone: It may be a read error: a sequence one base away is much more abundant. V is TRBV28 and J is TRBJ2-1; 10 positions agree with TRBD2. Germline assignment: CDR1 MDHEN and CDR2 SYDVKM. The junction had 1 base not matched to a gene; V was cut back by 2 bases and J by 3 bases. CDR3 length equals 15 residues. The CDR3 is CASSLLAGDYNEQFF. CDR3 DNA sequence: TGTGCCAGCAGTTTACTAGCGGGAGACTACAATGAGCAGTTCTTC.

This clone was seen a few times. This rearrangement joins TRBV7-2 to TRBJ2-1; 16 bases agree with TRBD2. The V segment lost 4 bases and the J segment 9 bases; nucleotides outside the gene matches: 3. CDR3 length equals 15 residues. Germline values: CDR1 SGHTA, CDR2 FQGNSA. The CDR3 spells CASSSGLAGGVEQFF. The CDR3 nucleotides read TGTGCCAGCAGCTCGGGACTAGCGGGAGGGGTTGAGCAGTTCTTC.

CDR3 loop: CASRRLAGASYEQYF. The CDR3 nucleotides are TGTGCCAGCAGAAGACTAGCGGGGGCTTCCTACGAGCAGTACTTC. This chain uses TRBV27 with TRBJ2-7; the match to TRBD2 covers 12 bases. Per germline, CDR1 MNHEY and CDR2 SMNVEV (reference sequence). The CDR3 runs to 15 residues. The trim removed 6 bases at V and 1 base at J, leaving 4 bases unmatched.

The chain couples TRBV6-1 to TRBJ2-1; D gene ambiguous. CDR3 size: 14 residues. The V gene's germline CDR1 is MNHNS and CDR2 SASEGT. Trimming cost V 0 bases and J 3 bases, with 6 bases left between them. The CDR3 here is CASSEAEHYNEQFF. The CDR3 DNA is TGTGCCAGCAGTGAAGCGGAACACTACAATGAGCAGTTCTTC.

This sequence joins TRBV7-6 and TRBJ2-7, with D hard to call. V gave up 1 base and J gave up 3 bases, with 13 bases separating them. From germline, CDR1 is SGHVS and CDR2 FNYEAQ. This CDR3 is built from 15 residues. The DNA for the CDR3 is TGTGCCAGCAGCTTAGGGGTGGGAATCCTCTACGAGCAGTACTTC. Its translation: CASSLGVGILYEQYF.

The chain has TRBV2 and TRBJ2-5; D ambiguous. The DNA end lines up better with TRBJ2-7; the J call may be wrong. The germline V gene has CDR1 SNHLY and CDR2 FYNNEI. The CDR3 sequence is 12 residues long. The CDR3 is CASTSLSYEQYF. For the CDR3, the DNA is TGTGCCAGCACCAGCCTCTCCTACGAGCAGTACTTC.

A word on this clone: The sample contains more than one DNA sequence encoding this CDR3. The chain couples TRBV18 to TRBJ1-1, with no clear D. The V gene lost 3 bases and the J gene lost 1 base, with 9 bases spanning the gap. This CDR3 region has 14 residues. Germline V lookup: CDR1 KGHSH, CDR2 LQKENI. The chain's CDR3 is CASSPAGKNTEAFF. DNA of the CDR3: TGTGCCAGCTCACCCGCAGGAAAGAACACTGAAGCTTTCTTT.

In its sample, this clone was seen a few times. This sample includes further DNA sequences coding for the same CDR3. The V and J genes are TRBV5-1 and TRBJ2-1, with 7 nucleotides matching TRBD2. With 4 bases clipped from V and 3 bases from J, the junction kept 7 bases outside the gene matches. Germline V gene lookup returns CDR1 SGHRS and CDR2 YFSETQ. This CDR3 is built from 15 residues. CDR3 residues: CASSPRDYFYNEQFF. The CDR3 region has the DNA TGCGCCAGCAGCCCCCGGGACTACTTCTACAATGAGCAGTTCTTC.

The chain has TRBV5-1 and TRBJ1-2; D gene unclear. The CDR3 is 12 residues long. Trimming stripped 4 bases from V and 2 bases from J, with 6 bases between. Germline V lookup: CDR1 SGHRS, CDR2 YFSETQ. CDR3 in DNA: TGCGCCAGCAGCGAGGGAAACTATGGCTACACCTTC. It codes for CASSEGNYGYTF.

The chain carries TRBV7-9 and TRBJ2-2; no clear D gene. Germline values: CDR1 SEHNR, CDR2 FQNEAQ (reference sequence). This CDR3 spans 11 amino acids. The germline V and J ends were trimmed by 6 bases and 6 bases, with 5 bases remaining between them. The CDR3 DNA sequence: TGTGCCAGCAGACGTGCCGGGGAGCTGTTTTTT. Translated: CASRRAGELFF.

The chain couples TRBV30 to TRBJ1-1; no firm D call. From germline, CDR1 is GTSNPN and CDR2 SVGIG (reference sequence). This CDR3 has 14 amino acids. V was trimmed by 4 bases and J by 3 bases, leaving 15 bases between them. This CDR3 reads CAWTAMFRDTEAFF. The CDR3 DNA is TGTGCCTGGACGGCCATGTTTCGCGACACTGAAGCTTTCTTT.

This chain connects TRBV4-1 to TRBJ1-4; 11 positions match TRBD1. V shed 5 bases and J 4 bases; nucleotides not matched to a gene: 9. The CDR3 is made up of 17 amino acids. Per the germline V gene, CDR1 is MGHRA and CDR2 is YSYEKL. Here the CDR3 reads CASSAGQGAIFNEKLFF. DNA of the CDR3: TGCGCCAGCAGCGCAGGACAGGGGGCGATCTTTAATGAAAAACTGTTTTTT.

This clone was seen a single time. The chain couples TRBV29-1 to TRBJ2-7, with D perhaps matching TRBD2 (6 bases). Per germline, CDR1 SQVTM and CDR2 ANQGSEA. The CDR3 consists of 14 residues. Trimming took 4 bases from V and 0 from J, leaving 13 bases between them. CDR3 DNA: TGCAGCGTTGTGTTAGCGACTAGCTCCTACGAGCAGTACTTC. It translates to CSVVLATSSYEQYF.

This chain uses TRBV6-1 with TRBJ1-1; 7 bases agree with TRBD1. Germline CDR1 reads MNHNS; CDR2 reads SASEGT. The V and J ends lost 7 bases and 9 bases, in that order; junction bases with no gene match: 17. The CDR3 totals 15 residues. The CDR3 DNA is TGTGCCAGCACCTCCGGGCCCCGGGACAGCCCGAAAGCTTTCTTT. It codes for CASTSGPRDSPKAFF.

The chain links TRBV9 to TRBJ2-1; TRBD2 aligns across 8 bases. Germline-derived CDR1 and CDR2 are SGDLS and YYNGEE. V shed 2 bases, J shed 0 bases, and the junction held 4 bases outside the gene matches. The CDR3 is 16 residues long. Here the CDR3 reads CASSVSGAASYNEQFF. The DNA of the CDR3 is TGTGCCAGCAGCGTTAGCGGGGCTGCCTCCTACAATGAGCAGTTCTTC.

The rearrangement links TRBV9 to TRBJ2-7; 7 nucleotides align to TRBD2. Germline V gives CDR1 SGDLS, CDR2 YYNGEE. V lost 4 bases and J lost 4; bases outside the gene matches: 17. This CDR3 region has 17 residues. The CDR3 coding sequence is TGTGCCAGCAGCCAAGGGGACGCGGGACTATCAAGGTACGAGCAGTACTTC. Its translation is CASSQGDAGLSRYEQYF.

This clone was seen once. V gene TRBV28 combines with J gene TRBJ2-6; no firm D call. CDR3 length: 14 residues. Trimming removed 1 base at V and 4 bases at J, with 5 bases between. The V gene's germline CDR1 is MDHEN and CDR2 SYDVKM. CDR3 coding DNA: TGTGCCAGCAGTTTATCATTCGGGGCCAACGTCCTGACTTTC. It codes for CASSLSFGANVLTF.

The rearrangement uses TRBV6-5 and TRBJ2-7; tentative D call: TRBD1 (5 bases). The V end lost 4 bases, the J end lost 3 bases, and 16 bases lay between the germline ends. Germline V gives CDR1 MNHEY, CDR2 SVGAGI. The CDR3 extends over 15 amino acids. The CDR3 DNA is TGTGCCAGCAGTTTCTCAGGGCTGGGGTTCTACGAGCAGTACTTC. Translated: CASSFSGLGFYEQYF.

In regard to this clone: Other DNA sequences in the same sample also yield this CDR3. The chain employs TRBV9 and TRBJ2-1; perhaps TRBD1 as D (7 bases). Germline V gene sequence: CDR1 SGDLS, CDR2 YYNGEE. The V gene lost 2 bases and the J gene lost 2 bases, with 11 bases spanning the gap. This CDR3 is 15 amino acids long. CDR3 residues: CASSVGGGTYNEQFF. CDR3 DNA sequence: TGTGCCAGCAGCGTCGGAGGGGGCACCTACAATGAGCAGTTCTTC.

On this clone itself: Different DNA sequences within this sample yield the same CDR3. The chain carries TRBV7-9 and TRBJ2-5; tentative D call: TRBD2 (6 bases). The CDR3 has 14 amino acids. The germline V gene has CDR1 SEHNR and CDR2 FQNEAQ (reference sequence). Trimming removed 3 bases from V and 2 bases from J, with 10 bases in between. The chain's CDR3 is CASSLGLAQETQYF. Here the CDR3 DNA reads TGTGCCAGCAGCTTGGGACTGGCTCAAGAGACCCAGTACTTC.

This sequence joins TRBV5-1 and TRBJ2-1; D is ambiguous. V shed 0 bases and J shed 6 bases, with 10 bases lying between them. The CDR3 sequence is 14 residues long. Germline V gene lookup returns CDR1 SGHRS and CDR2 YFSETQ. The CDR3 spells CASSLGLRANEQFF. For the CDR3, the DNA is TGCGCCAGCAGCTTGGGCCTACGTGCCAATGAGCAGTTCTTC.

The rearrangement links TRBV28 to TRBJ1-1; the match to TRBD1 covers 8 bases. Germline lookup yields CDR1 MDHEN and CDR2 SYDVKM. The CDR3 extends over 14 amino acids. Trimming took 3 bases from V and 8 from J; bases not matched to a gene: 8. CDR3 coding DNA: TGTGCCAGCAGTTTGTCCCCAGACAGGGGCGAAGCTTTCTTT. Translating it yields CASSLSPDRGEAFF.

Remarks on this clone: A much larger clone lies a single base off, so this may be a read error. This chain uses TRBV11-2 with TRBJ1-3; D is ambiguous. Germline V gene data show CDR1 as SGHAT and CDR2 as FQNNGV. The CDR3 sequence is 12 residues long. Trimming left V 1 base short and J 3 bases short, with 1 base between. In nucleotides, the CDR3 is TGTGCCAGCAGCTTAGTTGGAAACACCATATATTTT. It specifies CASSLVGNTIYF.